The clone carrying this T cell receptor beta chain has just one count. This entry is derived from a study of blood T cell repertoires in COVID-19. On the study more broadly: The study drew acute and convalescent COVID-19 samples from the United States, Italy and Spain. Nucleic acid was either cDNA or gDNA, and it came from T cells, B-cell-depleted T cells, or PBMCs.

The authors' processing: It was from reference gene primer amplification that nucleated cell counts were estimated. Profiling relied on immunoSEQ multiplex PCR, and the TCRdb table lists in-frame clones only, not all of them. The DNA was the basis for D and trimming; V, J and clone size are from that table. The sample consists of about 260,000 clones, approximately 83% of them appearing once. The germline gives CDR1 ENHRY, CDR2 SYGVKD. V lost 6 bases and J lost 2, with 14 bases in between. The CDR3 has 14 amino acids. The sequenced sample consisted of peripheral blood. The chain is built from TRBV10-3 and TRBJ2-7; maybe TRBD1 (5 bases). The clonotype originates from a human donor in a cohort sampled during active COVID-19. In DNA, the CDR3 is TGTGCCATCAGGGCCTCTGACAGCCCCTACGAGCAGTACTTC. As protein: CAIRASDSPYEQYF.